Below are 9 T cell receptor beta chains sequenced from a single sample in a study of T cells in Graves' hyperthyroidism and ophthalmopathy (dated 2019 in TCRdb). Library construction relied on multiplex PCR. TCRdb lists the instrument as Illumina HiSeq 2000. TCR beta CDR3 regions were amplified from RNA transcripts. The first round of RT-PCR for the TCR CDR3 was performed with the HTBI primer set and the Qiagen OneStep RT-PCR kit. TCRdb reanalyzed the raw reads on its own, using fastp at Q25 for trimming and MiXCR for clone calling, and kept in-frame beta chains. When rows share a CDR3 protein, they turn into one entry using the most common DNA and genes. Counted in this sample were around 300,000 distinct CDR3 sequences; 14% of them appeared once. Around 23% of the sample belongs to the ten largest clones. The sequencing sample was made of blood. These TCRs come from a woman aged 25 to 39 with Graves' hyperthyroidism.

The CDR3 nucleotides are TGTGCTAGTGGCACCTCAGGGGAAGTTTGGGATGGCTACACCTTC. It translates to CASGTSGEVWDGYTF. The chain employs TRBV12-5 and TRBJ1-2, with D maybe TRBD1 (6 bases). V was shortened by 6 bases and J by 6 bases, with 20 bases between the two germline ends. The CDR3 runs 15 residues. The germline V gene encodes CDR1 LGHNT and CDR2 FRNRAP. The full variable domain, with the rest looked up from reference TRBV12-5 and TRBJ1-2, is DARVTQTPRHKVTEMGQEVTMRCQPILGHNTVFWYRQTMMQGLELLAYFRNRAPLDDSGMPKDRFSAEMPDATLATLKIQPSEPRDSAVYFCASGTSGEVWDGYTFGSGTRLTVV.

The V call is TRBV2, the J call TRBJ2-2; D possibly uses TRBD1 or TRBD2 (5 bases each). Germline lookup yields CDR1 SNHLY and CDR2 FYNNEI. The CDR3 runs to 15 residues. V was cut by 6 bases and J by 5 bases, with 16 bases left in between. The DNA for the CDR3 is TGTGCCAGCAGACCCGGGACCCCGAGGACCGGGGAGCTGTTTTTT. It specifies CASRPGTPRTGELFF.

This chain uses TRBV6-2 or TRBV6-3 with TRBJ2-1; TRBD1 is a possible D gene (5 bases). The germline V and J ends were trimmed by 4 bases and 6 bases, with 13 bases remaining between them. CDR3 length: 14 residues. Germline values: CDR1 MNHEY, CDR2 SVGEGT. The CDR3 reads CASSWFGARNEQFF. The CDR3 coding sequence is TGTGCCAGCAGTTGGTTTGGGGCCCGCAATGAGCAGTTCTTC.

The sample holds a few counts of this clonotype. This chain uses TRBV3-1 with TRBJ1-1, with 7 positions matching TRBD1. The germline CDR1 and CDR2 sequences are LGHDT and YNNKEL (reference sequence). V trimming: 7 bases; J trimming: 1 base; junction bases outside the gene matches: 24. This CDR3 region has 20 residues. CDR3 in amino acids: CASTRDSSFSRSIKNTEAFF. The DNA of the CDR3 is TGTGCCAGCACCCGGGACAGCTCCTTTTCACGTTCGATAAAGAACACTGAAGCTTTCTTT.

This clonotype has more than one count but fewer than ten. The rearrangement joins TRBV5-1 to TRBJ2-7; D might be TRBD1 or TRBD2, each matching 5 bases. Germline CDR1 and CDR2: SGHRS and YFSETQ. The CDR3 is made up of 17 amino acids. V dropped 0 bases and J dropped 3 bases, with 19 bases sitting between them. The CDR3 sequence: CASSLAEGLGLLYEQYF. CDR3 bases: TGCGCCAGCAGCTTGGCCGAGGGGCTTGGACTTCTCTACGAGCAGTACTTC. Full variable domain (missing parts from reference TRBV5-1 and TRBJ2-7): KAGVTQTPRYLIKTRGQQVTLSCSPISGHRSVSWYQQTPGQGLQFLFEYFSETQRNKGNFPGRFSGRQFSNSRSEMNVSTLELGDSALYLCASSLAEGLGLLYEQYFGPGTRLTVT.

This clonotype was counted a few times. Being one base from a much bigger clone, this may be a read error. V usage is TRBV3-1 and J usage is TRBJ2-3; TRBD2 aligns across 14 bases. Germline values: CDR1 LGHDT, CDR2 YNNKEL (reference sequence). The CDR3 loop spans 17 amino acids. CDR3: CANSQAGLAGDTDTQYF. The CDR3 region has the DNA TGTGCCAACAGCCAAGCGGGACTAGCGGGAGACACAGATACGCAGTATTTT.

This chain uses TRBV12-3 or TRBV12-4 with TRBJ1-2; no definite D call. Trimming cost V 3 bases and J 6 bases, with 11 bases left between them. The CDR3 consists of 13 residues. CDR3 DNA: TGTGCCAGCAGTTTCTCCCAAGCCGATGGCTACACCTTC. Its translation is CASSFSQADGYTF.

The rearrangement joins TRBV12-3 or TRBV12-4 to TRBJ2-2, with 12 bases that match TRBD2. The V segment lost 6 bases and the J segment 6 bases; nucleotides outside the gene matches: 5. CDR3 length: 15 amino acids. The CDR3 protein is CASRVLAGGAGELFF. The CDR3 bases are TGTGCCAGCAGGGTGCTAGCGGGAGGGGCCGGGGAGCTGTTTTTT.

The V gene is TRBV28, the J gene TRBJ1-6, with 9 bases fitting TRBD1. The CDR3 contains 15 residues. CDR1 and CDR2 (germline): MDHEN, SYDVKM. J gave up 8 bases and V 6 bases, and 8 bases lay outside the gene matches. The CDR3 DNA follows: TGTGCCAGCAGCTGGGACAGGGTTATTGATTCACCCCTCCACTTT. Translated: CASSWDRVIDSPLHF.